Shown below are 24 T cell receptor beta chains from a single sample sequenced in a study of T-cell reconstitution after alpha-beta-depleted transplantation in children (dated by TCRdb to 2016 to 2018). The library was generated by PCR. Data came from an Illumina HiSeq 2500. To normalize quantification of the TCRbeta repertoire, the TCR libraries were built with molecular barcoding that relied on unique molecular identifiers. The public reads were reanalyzed by TCRdb: fastp trimming at Q25, MiXCR alignment, in-frame beta chains only. Rows merge per CDR3 protein into single entries with the most common DNA and genes. The sample table contains some 440,000 distinct CDR3 sequences; only one count was recorded for about a sixth of them. Under 30% of the sample belongs to the ten largest clones. In the paper's terms, the treatment or condition label means: allogeneic hematopoietic cell transplantation with graft depleted of TCRalphabeta T cells and CD19 B cells.

The starting material was PBMCs, mostly from graft donor cells, obtained 360 days after TCRalphabeta/CD19-depleted stem cell transplant. The receptor set was obtained from a boy in the first two years of life who had a stem cell transplant for Wiskott-Aldrich syndrome, so the T cells may come from the graft donor.

The rearrangement joins TRBV24-1 to TRBJ1-1; no reliable D call. Between the trimmed V and J ends, which lost 4 bases and 5 bases, there was a span of 10 bases. CDR1 is KGHDR and CDR2 is SFDVKD in the germline V gene. CDR3 length: 13 residues. CDR3 protein: CATSDLEGTEAFF. In DNA form, the CDR3 reads TGTGCCACCAGTGACCTAGAAGGGACTGAAGCTTTCTTT.

This clonotype has a handful of counts. The chain joins TRBV7-9 to TRBJ1-2; D is ambiguous. Between the trimmed V and J ends, which lost 4 bases and 4 bases, there was a span of 19 bases. The CDR3 runs to 16 residues. Germline values: CDR1 SEHNR, CDR2 FQNEAQ (reference sequence). DNA of the CDR3: TGTGCCAGCAGCTCCTGGGTGGGCAGGTTCCTCTATGGCTACACCTTC. This gives the protein CASSSWVGRFLYGYTF.

This clonotype was detected a few times. The gene calls are TRBV2 and TRBJ1-1; 10 nucleotides match TRBD1. The CDR3 spans 17 residues. V shed 2 bases and J 5 bases; nucleotides not matched to a gene: 11. The germline gives CDR1 SNHLY, CDR2 FYNNEI. The CDR3 coding sequence is TGTGCCAGCAGTGAAAGACGGACAGGGGGGACTGGAACTGAAGCTTTCTTT. It yields the protein CASSERRTGGTGTEAFF.

The chain combines TRBV29-1 with TRBJ2-7; D might be TRBD1 (6 bases). The CDR3 contains 11 residues. Germline-derived CDR1 and CDR2 are SQVTM and ANQGSEA. V lost 8 bases and J lost 5, with 13 bases in between. DNA of the CDR3: TGCAGCTCACTCCGGGACAACGAGCAGTACTTC. It codes for CSSLRDNEQYF.

The chain couples TRBV20-1 to TRBJ2-7; D may be TRBD1 or TRBD2 (5 bases each). Germline assignment: CDR1 DFQATT and CDR2 SNEGSKA (reference sequence). The CDR3 extends over 16 amino acids. V dropped 0 bases and J dropped 0 bases, with 15 bases sitting between them. DNA of the CDR3: TGCAGTGCTAGAGATCCTGGGGGAACTCCCTCCTACGAGCAGTACTTC. It yields the protein CSARDPGGTPSYEQYF.

The gene calls are TRBV9 and TRBJ2-6; D possibly uses TRBD1 or TRBD2 (6 bases each). Between the trimmed V and J ends, which lost 0 bases and 1 base, there was a span of 11 bases. Per the germline V gene, CDR1 is SGDLS and CDR2 is YYNGEE. The CDR3 runs to 17 residues. The CDR3 loop is CASSVVGGRSGANVLTF. DNA of the CDR3: TGTGCCAGCAGCGTAGTAGGGGGGCGGTCTGGGGCCAACGTCCTGACTTTC.

The DNA of the CDR3 is TGCGCCAGCAACTCGAACACCGGGGAGCTGTTTTTT. This translates into CASNSNTGELFF. The chain employs TRBV10-1 and TRBJ2-2, with D uncertain. V was cut by 7 bases and J by 0 bases, with 3 bases left in between. This CDR3 comprises 12 residues. The V gene's germline CDR1 is WNHNN and CDR2 SYGVQD (reference sequence).

CDR3 protein: CASSPGGFYEQYF. The CDR3 DNA sequence: TGTGCCAGCAGCCCTGGGGGCTTCTACGAGCAGTACTTC. The V call is TRBV7-9, the J call TRBJ2-7; D is perhaps TRBD1 (6 bases). Germline loops: CDR1 SEHNR, CDR2 FQNEAQ (reference sequence). The CDR3 has 13 residues. V lost 5 bases and J lost 3, with 11 bases in between.

This clonotype was seen only a few times. The V gene is TRBV28, the J gene TRBJ2-7, with 9 bases fitting TRBD1. Germline V lookup: CDR1 MDHEN, CDR2 SYDVKM. This CDR3 region has 15 residues. J was trimmed by 5 bases and V by 5 bases; bases with no gene match: 10. CDR3 in amino acids: CASSTYRGRRDEQYF. The CDR3 coding sequence is TGTGCCAGCAGTACCTACAGGGGGCGCCGGGACGAGCAGTACTTC.

This clonotype turned up a few times. The rearrangement joins TRBV7-9 to TRBJ2-3, with 10 nucleotides matching TRBD1. The V gene end was trimmed by 4 bases and the J gene end by 2 bases; junction bases not matched to a gene: 6. The CDR3 contains 16 residues. Germline V gene data show CDR1 as SEHNR and CDR2 as FQNEAQ (reference sequence). The CDR3 DNA sequence: TGTGCCAGCAGCTCGCGACAGGGGGCCACCACAGATACGCAGTATTTT. Protein product: CASSSRQGATTDTQYF.

This clonotype was counted only a few times. The J gene is TRBJ1-1, the V gene TRBV3-1; 8 nucleotides match TRBD1. CDR1 is LGHDT and CDR2 is YNNKEL in the germline V gene (reference sequence). This CDR3 contains 14 residues. V lost 4 bases to trimming and J lost 9 bases; unmatched junction nucleotides: 10. The CDR3 spells CASSPGQGWTKAFF. The DNA of the CDR3 is TGTGCCAGCAGCCCAGGACAGGGCTGGACTAAAGCTTTCTTT.

This clonotype was found many times. This chain links TRBV7-8 with TRBJ1-2, with 7 bases lining up with TRBD1. There are 15 residues in the CDR3. Germline V lookup: CDR1 SGHVS, CDR2 FQNEAQ. After removal of 2 bases from V and 7 bases from J, the junction contained 10 bases not matched to a gene. The CDR3 loop is CASSLKSGQFSGYTF. In DNA form, the CDR3 reads TGTGCCAGCAGCTTAAAGTCGGGACAGTTTAGTGGCTACACCTTC.

This clonotype was counted a few times. CDR3 region: CASRASGSYNEQFF. CDR3 DNA sequence: TGTGCCAGCAGAGCTAGCGGATCCTACAATGAGCAGTTCTTC. This rearrangement joins TRBV25-1 to TRBJ2-1; 7 bases line up with TRBD2. V shed 6 bases, J shed 1 base, and the junction held 3 bases outside the gene matches. The germline V gene has CDR1 MGHDK and CDR2 SYGVNS. This CDR3 has 14 residues.

This clonotype was counted between two and nine times. CDR3 in amino acids: CASRRGPQETQYF. Here the CDR3 DNA reads TGTGCCAGCAGGAGGGGGCCCCAAGAGACCCAGTACTTC. The chain combines TRBV7-2 with TRBJ2-5; 7 bases match TRBD1. The CDR3 is made up of 13 amino acids. Germline trimming cut 6 bases from V and 1 base from J; bases unmatched to any gene: 2. Germline CDR1 is SGHTA and CDR2 is FQGNSA.

V usage is TRBV7-2 and J usage is TRBJ1-4, with D hard to call. V dropped 5 bases and J dropped 3 bases, with 13 bases sitting between them. The CDR3 contains 15 residues. Germline values: CDR1 SGHTA, CDR2 FQGNSA. Here the CDR3 DNA reads TGTGCCAGCAGCCGCATAGGGTCGGCTAATGAAAAACTGTTTTTT. This sequence encodes CASSRIGSANEKLFF.

The gene calls are TRBV12-3 or TRBV12-4 and TRBJ2-7, with D tentatively TRBD1 or TRBD2 (5 bases each). Deletions cut 6 bases from V and 7 bases from J, with 13 bases between. CDR3 length: 12 residues. CDR3 loop: CASRRTEGEQYF. For the CDR3, the DNA is TGTGCCAGCAGGCGTACTGAGGGGGAGCAGTACTTC.

The chain has TRBV12-3 or TRBV12-4 and TRBJ1-4; TRBD1 might be the D (5 bases). V was cut by 5 bases and J by 7 bases, with 17 bases left in between. The CDR3 runs 15 residues. The CDR3 is CASSGRTRLLEKLFF. CDR3 DNA: TGTGCCAGCAGTGGACGGACAAGGTTGCTTGAAAAACTGTTTTTT.

Remarks on this clonotype: At one end the junction does not follow the germline gene, possibly because of a read error. The chain is built from TRBV20-1 and TRBJ2-1; D might be TRBD1 or TRBD2, each matching 5 bases. From germline, CDR1 is DFQATT and CDR2 SNEGSKA (reference sequence). This CDR3 is built from 9 residues. The CDR3 region has the DNA TGCAGCCCCCGGCCGGGGACCTACTTC. The encoded protein is CSPRPGTYF.

In this sample, this clonotype turned up a few times. The V call is TRBV4-1, the J call TRBJ2-1, with a weak D call TRBD1 (5 bases). Germline V gene lookup returns CDR1 MGHRA and CDR2 YSYEKL. V was clipped by 5 bases and J by 4 bases, with 12 bases between them. The CDR3 is 14 amino acids. The CDR3 protein is CASSTRTPYNEQFF. The CDR3 DNA reads TGCGCCAGCAGCACCCGGACACCTTACAATGAGCAGTTCTTC.

The chain employs TRBV12-3 or TRBV12-4 and TRBJ2-3, with D possibly being TRBD2 (7 bases). The CDR3 contains 15 residues. With 3 bases removed from V and 2 bases from J, the gap between germline ends came to 12 bases. CDR3 in DNA: TGTGCCAGCAGTTTGGGCGGGGGCTTCACAGATACGCAGTATTTT. Protein: CASSLGGGFTDTQYF.

The gene calls are TRBV4-1 and TRBJ2-1; 8 nucleotides agree with TRBD2. The germline V gene has CDR1 MGHRA and CDR2 YSYEKL. Trimming cost V 5 bases and J 8 bases; bases outside gene matches: 14. The CDR3 spans 16 residues. The CDR3 is CASSRKAGASGHEQFF. For the CDR3, the DNA is TGCGCCAGCAGCAGAAAGGCGGGGGCTAGCGGGCATGAGCAGTTCTTC.

The chain couples TRBV4-1 to TRBJ1-6, with D hard to call. The CDR3 spans 16 residues. V lost 0 bases, J lost 4 bases, and 10 bases lay in between. Germline CDR1 and CDR2: MGHRA and YSYEKL. As DNA, the CDR3 is TGCGCCAGCAGCCAAGATTGGGCCGCTTATAATTCACCCCTCCACTTT. Amino acid sequence: CASSQDWAAYNSPLHF.

Details on this clonotype: Its ends do not fully match the called genes, so a read error is possible. J is TRBJ1-4 and V is TRBV7-2, with D hard to call. This CDR3 contains 14 residues. CDR1 is SGHTA, CDR2 FQGNSA, per germline. The DNA for the CDR3 is TGTGACAGCAGCTTAGTGGGGAGTGGTGAAAAACTGTTTTTT. It specifies CDSSLVGSGEKLFF.

This CDR3 is CASCVTGTGMGEQFF. For the CDR3, the DNA is TGTGCCAGCTGTGTGACCGGGACAGGGATGGGTGAGCAGTTCTTC. The chain links TRBV6-1 to TRBJ2-1; 9 nucleotides line up with TRBD1. The CDR3 runs to 15 residues. Looked up from germline, CDR1 is MNHNS and CDR2 is SASEGT. Losses at the gene ends were 8 bases for V and 9 bases for J; bases not matched to a gene: 14.